This T cell receptor (beta chain) was identified in a study of beta chain features in type 1 diabetes. General study findings and limits: The naive, central memory and Treg TCRB repertoires looked more alike in patients than they did in healthy donors. TCRB CDR3s were moderately but significantly shorter in Type 1 diabetes patients in all four CD4+ subsets. Type 1 diabetes patients had VDJ junctions that carried fewer insertions and more deletions.

Points on this clone: The antigen is undetermined. Other DNA sequences in this sample translate to the same CDR3.

The entirety of the isolated RNA underwent reverse transcription, so expressed TCRB transcripts were sequenced. Here immunoSEQ multiplex PCR was the method, and the copy in TCRdb shows in-frame clones only, minus some. The table has 600,000 or so clones, over 11% seen once. A CD45RO/CCR7/CD25/CD127/CD95/CD27 panel sorted naive, central memory, regulatory and stem cell-like memory CD4+ cells. Sorting produced populations that all topped 95% purity. Material: naive CD4+ T cells from blood. This clonotype was obtained from a man younger than 35 with type 1 diabetes.

CDR3 nucleotides: TGTGCCTGGAGTGTAACTAGCGGAGGGGAGACCCAGTACTTC. It yields the protein CAWSVTSGGETQYF. The gene calls are TRBV30 and TRBJ2-5, with 8 bases aligning to TRBD2. The junction had 5 bases not matched to a gene; V was cut back by 0 bases and J by 5 bases. CDR3 length: 14 amino acids. Per the germline V gene, CDR1 is GTSNPN and CDR2 is SVGIG (reference sequence).